These 2 T cell receptor beta chains originate from one sample sequenced in a study of shared T cell receptors in the human thymus. The repertoire was sequenced with immunoSEQ multiplex PCR; TCRdb's copy has only in-frame clones and lacks some. The table lists hundreds of thousands of clones, more than 70% of them singletons. The same sample was also used in a study of human thymus T cells.

Sequencing input: thymocytes. The receptors stem from a boy younger than two with a congenital heart defect.

The rearrangement joins TRBV5-1 to TRBJ2-2, with 8 positions matching TRBD2. The V and J ends lost 0 bases and 7 bases, in that order; junction bases with no gene match: 8. Germline values: CDR1 SGHRS, CDR2 YFSETQ. The CDR3 length is 16 residues. CDR3 sequence (DNA): TGCGCCAGCAGCTTGGCGGACAGAGCGGGAGTCGGGGAGCTGTTTTTT. Protein sequence: CASSLADRAGVGELFF.

The V gene is TRBV11-2, the J gene TRBJ2-7; TRBD2 aligns across 13 bases. The CDR3 consists of 14 residues. Trimming removed 7 bases from V and 4 bases from J; junction bases left unmatched: 4. The germline CDR1 and CDR2 sequences are SGHAT and FQNNGV. The CDR3 DNA reads as TGTGCCAGCACTTGGACTAGCGGGAGTTACGAGCAGTACTTC. Protein product: CASTWTSGSYEQYF.